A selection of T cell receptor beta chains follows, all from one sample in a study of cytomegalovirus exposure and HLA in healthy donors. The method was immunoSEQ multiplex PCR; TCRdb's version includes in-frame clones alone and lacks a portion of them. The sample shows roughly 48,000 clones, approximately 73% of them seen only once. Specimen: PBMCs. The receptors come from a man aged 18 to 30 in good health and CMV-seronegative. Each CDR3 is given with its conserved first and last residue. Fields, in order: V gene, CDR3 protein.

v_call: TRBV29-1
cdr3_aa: CSVSTTGKEQFF

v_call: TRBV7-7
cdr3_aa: CASSVGLDGEQYF

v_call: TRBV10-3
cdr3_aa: CAINSKGISGGVRDTQYF

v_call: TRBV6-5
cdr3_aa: CASSYLPQGRGQPQHF

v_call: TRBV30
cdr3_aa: CAWSPGTRRGQPQHF

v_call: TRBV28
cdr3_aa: CASNWGENEQFF

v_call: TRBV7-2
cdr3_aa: CASSLVGTSGTSSYEQYF

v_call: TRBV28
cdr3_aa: CASSLTLSSGNTIYF

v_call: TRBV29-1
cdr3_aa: CSVLPGQAVSPGANVLTF

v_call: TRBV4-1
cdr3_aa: CASSQLPLAGRETQYF

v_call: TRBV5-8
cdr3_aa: CASSLEWTGGPEQYF

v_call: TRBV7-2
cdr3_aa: CASSSPLQGKISTEAFF

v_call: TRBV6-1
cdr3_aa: CASSEVPQGFGEQYF

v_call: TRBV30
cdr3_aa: CAWSPGTGFGDGYTF

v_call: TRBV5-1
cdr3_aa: CASSLTGDAKTQYF

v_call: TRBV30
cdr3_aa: CAWSRGGTNEKLFF

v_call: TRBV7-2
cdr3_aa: CASSLAKVSLTPNQPQHF

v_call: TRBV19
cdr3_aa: CASSILTSGSHGTQYF

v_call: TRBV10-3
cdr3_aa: CAIRGAAGNTGELFF

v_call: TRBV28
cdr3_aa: CASEGLRNEQYF

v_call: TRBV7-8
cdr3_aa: CASSPSGSGADTQYF

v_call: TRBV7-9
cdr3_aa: CASSRERLGGEKLFF

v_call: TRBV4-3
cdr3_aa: CASSPGQLIMNTEAFF

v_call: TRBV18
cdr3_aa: CASSPLGQGTTTEAFF

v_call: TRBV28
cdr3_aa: CASSLLGGGNEQFF

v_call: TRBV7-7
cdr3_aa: CASAETASSGANVLTF

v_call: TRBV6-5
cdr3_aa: CASSYGTGLTEAFF

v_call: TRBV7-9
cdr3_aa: CASSSQITNHHEQYF

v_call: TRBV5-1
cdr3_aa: CASSSTGRKEEAFF

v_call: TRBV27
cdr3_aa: CASSRGATQYF

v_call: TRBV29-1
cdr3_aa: CSGGDGPGIKHGYTF

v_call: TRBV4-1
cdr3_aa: CASSQGIAGVYEQFF

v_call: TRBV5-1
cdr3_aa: CASSLLVAADTQYF

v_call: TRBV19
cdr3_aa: CAIGTVNQPQHF

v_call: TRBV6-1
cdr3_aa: CASSLGQENTIYF

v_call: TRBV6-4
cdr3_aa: CASSDSGSSYNEQFF

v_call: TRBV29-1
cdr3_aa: CSVNQGGQETQYF

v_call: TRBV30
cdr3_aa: CAWRDRIKAATNEKLFF

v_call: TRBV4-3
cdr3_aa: CASSQDLGRSSYEQYF

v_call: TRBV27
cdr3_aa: CASKGERPYTDTQYF

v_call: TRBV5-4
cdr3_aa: CASSLGTSGSGETQYF

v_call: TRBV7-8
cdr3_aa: CASRGTGATGELFF

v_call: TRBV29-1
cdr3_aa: CSVASGTGGNQPQHF

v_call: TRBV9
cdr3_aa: CASSVGGGNYGYTF